This TCR beta chain was captured by sequencing in a study of T cell responses to AZD1222 COVID-19 vaccine. Points from the study as a whole: Spike-specific TCR breadth and depth both grew after two AZD1222 doses. Donors were mostly white British, more females; clonal diversity possibly underestimated. Repertoire sampling happened only post peak T cell response.

Sequencing was performed with immunoSEQ multiplex PCR; in TCRdb, only in-frame clones are kept and a portion is missing. The profile covers approximately 150,000 clones, with 85% to 90% appearing a single time and 1.5% to 2% taken by the ten largest. As regards this clone: Its antigen remains unidentified.

V lost 4 bases to trimming and J lost 0 bases; unmatched junction nucleotides: 1. This CDR3 region has 15 residues. Per the germline V gene, CDR1 is SGHNT and CDR2 is YYREEE (reference sequence). This specimen was peripheral blood, taken on day 0 of AZD1222 vaccination. This chain links TRBV5-4 with TRBJ2-2; 9 positions match TRBD1. The clonotype was recovered from an adult in good health. For the CDR3, the DNA is TGTGCCAGCAGCAGACAGGGGGCGAACACCGGGGAGCTGTTTTTT. Residues: CASSRQGANTGELFF. The entire variable domain, with the rest obtained from reference TRBV5-4 and TRBJ2-2, is as follows: ETGVTQSPTHLIKTRGQQVTLRCSSQSGHNTVSWYQQALGQGPQFIFQYYREEENGRGNFPPRFSGLQFPNYSSELNVNALELDDSALYLCASSRQGANTGELFFGEGSRLTVL.